In its sample, the clone carrying this T cell receptor (beta chain) was seen many times. The antigen is not known. TCRdb used MiXCR to reprocess the reads, holding one entry per CDR3 protein. In the table there are around 190,000 distinct CDR3 sequences, approximately 15% of which are singletons. This sample was included in a study of T cell repertoires in cytomegalovirus infection. Whole-study context: Public TCR beta signatures marked donors with CMV infection and the matching HLA.

General study points: It was HLA-C-restricted CMV-specific TCR beta clonotypes that dominated the response ex vivo. Frequencies of public TCR beta families were cumulated, and this identified carriers of CMV plus the relevant HLA.

The sequenced sample was PBMCs. This receptor was identified in a human donor in good health (CMV status not recorded). Some clones in this sample may be carry-over from other donors' samples.

In DNA form, the CDR3 reads TGTGCCAGCAGCCGAATGACTAGCGGGAGATTCGATGAGCAGTTCTTC. This gives the protein CASSRMTSGRFDEQFF. V usage is TRBV7-2 and J usage is TRBJ2-1, with 12 bases lining up with TRBD2. Trimming took 5 bases from V and 8 from J; bases not matched to a gene: 10. Germline values: CDR1 SGHTA, CDR2 FQGNSA. This CDR3 has 16 amino acids. The complete variable domain, with remaining parts taken from reference TRBV7-2 and TRBJ2-1, reads GAGVSQSPSNKVTEKGKDVELRCDPISGHTALYWYRQSLGQGLEFLIYFQGNSAPDKSGLPSDRFSAERTGGSVSTLTIQRTQQEDSAVYLCASSRMTSGRFDEQFFGPGTRLTVL.